The 9 T cell receptor beta chains reported below all come from one sample, sequenced in a study of OX40 agonist ivuxolimab in advanced cancers. Libraries were made using the immunoSEQ multiplex PCR assay. The table comes from immuneACCESS by way of TCRdb, which keeps in-frame sequences with V and J called. Part of the clones is missing from these tables; in studies checked, under half for an unresolved V gene and the rest for unknown reasons. The sample table contains over 50,000 clones; only one count was recorded for 89% of them. The ten largest clones capture 18% of the sample. This material consisted of CD4+ or CD8+ T cells sorted from blood, taken in a trial of the OX40 agonist ivuxolimab. These receptors originate from an adult with an advanced solid tumor such as melanoma, head and neck, liver or kidney cancer.

The gene calls are TRBV28 and TRBJ2-7; possibly TRBD1 or TRBD2 for D (5 bases each). The CDR3 contains 16 residues. From germline, CDR1 is MDHEN and CDR2 SYDVKM. V lost 4 bases and J lost 2, with 18 bases in between. In DNA form, the CDR3 reads TGTGCCAGCAGTTACTCCTCGGGACGAGGGACCTACGAGCAGTACTTC. Protein: CASSYSSGRGTYEQYF.

The chain combines TRBV27 with TRBJ1-5; possible D gene TRBD1, 6 bases. CDR3 length equals 15 residues. V dropped 0 bases and J dropped 7 bases, with 13 bases sitting between them. Looked up from germline, CDR1 is MNHEY and CDR2 is SMNVEV (reference sequence). The CDR3 loop is CASSLSRGAGQPQHF. In DNA form, the CDR3 reads TGTGCCAGCAGTTTATCCAGGGGTGCCGGGCAGCCCCAGCATTTT.

The V and J genes are TRBV4-1 and TRBJ2-1; D is unresolved. From germline, CDR1 is MGHRA and CDR2 YSYEKL. Trimming cost V 2 bases and J 5 bases, with 7 bases left between them. The CDR3 extends over 13 amino acids. CDR3 sequence: CASSQRLDNEQFF. CDR3 DNA sequence: TGCGCCAGCAGCCAACGCTTGGACAATGAGCAGTTCTTC.

This clone was counted between two and nine times. The chain recombines TRBV20-1 with TRBJ2-1; D unresolved. The CDR3 is 11 amino acids. Germline loops: CDR1 DFQATT, CDR2 SNEGSKA (reference sequence). The CDR3 DNA follows: TGCAGCCCCGTTGTGTACAATGAGCAGTTCTTC. Its protein is CSPVVYNEQFF.

This clone is a singleton in its sample. The chain recombines TRBV6-1 with TRBJ1-5; weak D call: TRBD1 (5 bases). V lost 4 bases and J 5 bases, leaving 15 bases between the germline ends. The CDR3 sequence is 15 residues long. Germline values: CDR1 MNHNS, CDR2 SASEGT. The CDR3 nucleotides are TGTGCCAGCAGTGCCCAGGGTCTTCGCGATCAGCCCCAGCATTTT. Translated: CASSAQGLRDQPQHF.

The chain is built from TRBV2 and TRBJ2-7, with 10 bases matching TRBD2. The ends lost 3 bases at V and 2 bases at J; junction bases unmatched: 4. In germline, CDR1 is SNHLY, CDR2 FYNNEI. The CDR3 runs 15 residues. CDR3 in DNA: TGTGCCAGCAGTGAGTGGCTAGCGGGAGCCTACGAGCAGTACTTC. Encoded protein: CASSEWLAGAYEQYF.

The gene calls are TRBV4-2 and TRBJ2-1, with no clear D. The length of the CDR3 is 14 residues. Trimming left V 0 bases short and J 1 base short, with 4 bases between. CDR1 LGHNA and CDR2 YNFKEQ come from the germline V gene. CDR3: CASSQDESYNEQFF. The CDR3 DNA reads TGTGCCAGCAGCCAAGATGAGTCCTACAATGAGCAGTTCTTC.

This clone has a single count. The chain recombines TRBV5-4 with TRBJ2-3; D possibly uses TRBD1 or TRBD2 (5 bases each). The V gene's germline CDR1 is SGHNT and CDR2 YYREEE (reference sequence). V shed 0 bases and J shed 2 bases, with 13 bases lying between them. This CDR3 has 16 residues. The CDR3 region is CASSLASTGLTDTQYF. CDR3 coding DNA: TGTGCCAGCAGCTTGGCCTCTACAGGACTCACAGATACGCAGTATTTT. Full variable domain (rest looked up from reference TRBV5-4 and TRBJ2-3): ETGVTQSPTHLIKTRGQQVTLRCSSQSGHNTVSWYQQALGQGPQFIFQYYREEENGRGNFPPRFSGLQFPNYSSELNVNALELDDSALYLCASSLASTGLTDTQYFGPGTRLTVL.

The chain is built from TRBV7-8 and TRBJ2-7; 12 bases are a match to TRBD1. The CDR3 totals 14 residues. Germline trimming cut 5 bases from V and 4 bases from J; bases unmatched to any gene: 3. Germline CDR1 and CDR2: SGHVS and FQNEAQ. Here the CDR3 reads CASSKGQGAYEQYF. CDR3 in DNA: TGTGCCAGCAGCAAGGGACAGGGGGCATACGAGCAGTACTTC.